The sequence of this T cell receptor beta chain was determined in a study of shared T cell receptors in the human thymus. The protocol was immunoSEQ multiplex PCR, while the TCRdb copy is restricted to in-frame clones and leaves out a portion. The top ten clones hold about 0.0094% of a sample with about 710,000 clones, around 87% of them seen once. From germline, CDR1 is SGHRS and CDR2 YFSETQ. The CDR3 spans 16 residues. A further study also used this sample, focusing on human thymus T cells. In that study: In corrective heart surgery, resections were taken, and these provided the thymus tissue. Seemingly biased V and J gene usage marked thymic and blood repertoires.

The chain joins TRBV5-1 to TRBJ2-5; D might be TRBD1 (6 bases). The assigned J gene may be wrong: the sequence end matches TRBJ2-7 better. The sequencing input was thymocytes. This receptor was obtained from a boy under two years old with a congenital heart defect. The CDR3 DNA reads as TGCGCCAGCAGCCTGGGGGACACCAGGGGCCCCTACGAGCAGTACTTC. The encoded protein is CASSLGDTRGPYEQYF.